A selection of T cell receptor beta chains follows, all from one sample in a study of T cell repertoires in cytomegalovirus infection. These receptors have no identified antigens. A single record per CDR3 protein comes from TCRdb applying MiXCR to the reads. Of about 740,000 distinct CDR3 sequences listed, around 30% are singletons. The material sequenced was cultured PBMCs, taken from culture after CMV antigen stimulation. These receptors were collected from a human donor in good health (CMV status not recorded). Some clones in this sample may be carry-over from other donors' samples. Each CDR3 is given with its conserved first and last residue. The D gene is left open where the match is weak. Only part of the rows carry a size: once, few, many, or a class if the clone is expanded.

v_gene: TRBV2; d_gene: TRBD1; abundance: -; j_gene: TRBJ2-7; CDR3aa: CASSDGQGYSPYEQYF; CDR3nt: TGTGCCAGCAGTGATGGACAGGGGTATTCTCCTTATGAGCAGTACTTC
v_gene: TRBV12-3/TRBV12-4; d_gene: -; abundance: few; j_gene: TRBJ1-3; CDR3aa: CASTNSGNTIYF; CDR3nt: TGTGCCAGCACCAACTCTGGAAACACCATATATTTT
v_gene: TRBV20-1; d_gene: TRBD1; abundance: -; j_gene: TRBJ1-2; CDR3aa: CSAQGAEGYTF; CDR3nt: TGCAGTGCTCAGGGGGCGGAGGGCTACACCTTC
v_gene: TRBV7-6; d_gene: -; abundance: -; j_gene: TRBJ2-5; CDR3aa: CASSLQSELQQETQYF; CDR3nt: TGTGCCAGCAGCTTACAGTCGGAACTCCAACAAGAGACCCAGTACTTC
v_gene: TRBV12-3/TRBV12-4; d_gene: TRBD2; abundance: many; j_gene: TRBJ2-7; CDR3aa: CASSPPWEGQYF; CDR3nt: TGTGCCAGCAGTCCACCATGGGAGGGGCAGTACTTC
v_gene: TRBV7-6; d_gene: TRBD1; abundance: few; j_gene: TRBJ2-7; CDR3aa: CASGTGGSYEQYF; CDR3nt: TGTGCCAGCGGGACAGGGGGCTCCTACGAGCAGTACTTC
v_gene: TRBV7-2; d_gene: TRBD1; abundance: many; j_gene: TRBJ2-7; CDR3aa: CASRFGQGSSYEQYF; CDR3nt: TGTGCCAGCAGGTTCGGACAGGGGAGCTCCTACGAGCAGTACTTC
v_gene: TRBV27; d_gene: TRBD2; abundance: -; j_gene: TRBJ2-7; CDR3aa: CASSPGLAGGSEQYF; CDR3nt: TGTGCCAGCAGCCCCGGACTAGCGGGGGGCTCCGAGCAGTACTTC
v_gene: TRBV2; d_gene: -; abundance: few; j_gene: TRBJ2-2; CDR3aa: CASSGEVAGELFF; CDR3nt: TGTGCCAGCAGTGGGGAGGTGGCCGGGGAGCTGTTTTTT
v_gene: TRBV28; d_gene: TRBD2; abundance: few; j_gene: TRBJ2-1; CDR3aa: CASGTGGRYNEQFF; CDR3nt: TGTGCCAGCGGAACGGGGGGGAGGTACAATGAGCAGTTCTTC
v_gene: TRBV7-9; d_gene: -; abundance: -; j_gene: TRBJ2-5; CDR3aa: CASSPGVGNFQETQYF; CDR3nt: TGTGCCAGCAGCCCGGGGGTTGGCAACTTCCAAGAGACCCAGTACTTC
v_gene: TRBV12-3/TRBV12-4; d_gene: TRBD1; abundance: -; j_gene: TRBJ1-2; CDR3aa: CASSPGQGIGYTF; CDR3nt: TGTGCCAGCAGTCCGGGACAGGGAATAGGCTACACCTTC
v_gene: TRBV6-1; d_gene: -; abundance: -; j_gene: TRBJ2-3; CDR3aa: CASCSGRGDTQYF; CDR3nt: TGTGCCAGCTGTAGCGGACGAGGAGATACGCAGTATTTT
v_gene: TRBV19; d_gene: -; abundance: -; j_gene: TRBJ1-1; CDR3aa: CASSIYRVPNTEAFF; CDR3nt: TGTGCCAGTAGTATATACAGGGTACCTAACACTGAAGCTTTCTTT
v_gene: TRBV7-9; d_gene: -; abundance: few; j_gene: TRBJ2-3; CDR3aa: CASSLKGRATDTQYF; CDR3nt: TGTGCCAGCAGCTTAAAGGGTAGGGCGACAGATACGCAGTATTTT
v_gene: TRBV2; d_gene: -; abundance: -; j_gene: TRBJ2-1; CDR3aa: CASSPGAGLWEQFF; CDR3nt: TGTGCCAGCAGTCCCGGGGCAGGCCTTTGGGAGCAGTTCTTC
v_gene: TRBV6-1; d_gene: -; abundance: many; j_gene: TRBJ1-6; CDR3aa: CASSSGVPGDYNSPLHF; CDR3nt: TGTGCCAGCAGCTCGGGGGTCCCGGGGGACTATAATTCACCCCTCCACTTT
v_gene: TRBV6-1; d_gene: -; abundance: -; j_gene: TRBJ1-1; CDR3aa: CASSAGTARTEAFF; CDR3nt: TGTGCCAGCAGTGCCGGGACCGCGAGGACTGAAGCTTTCTTT
v_gene: TRBV7-2; d_gene: -; abundance: many; j_gene: TRBJ1-3; CDR3aa: CASRPPSRNTIYF; CDR3nt: TGTGCCAGCAGACCCCCCTCGAGAAACACCATATATTTT
v_gene: TRBV7-2; d_gene: -; abundance: many; j_gene: TRBJ1-6; CDR3aa: CASSSTRGLDSPLHF; CDR3nt: TGTGCCAGCAGCTCAACGAGGGGCCTCGACTCACCCCTCCACTTT
v_gene: TRBV6-5; d_gene: -; abundance: -; j_gene: TRBJ1-1; CDR3aa: CAGSEHLLNTEAFF; CDR3nt: TGTGCCGGCAGCGAACATCTCCTGAACACTGAAGCTTTCTTT
v_gene: TRBV30; d_gene: -; abundance: once; j_gene: TRBJ1-5; CDR3aa: CAWSSDGNQPQHF; CDR3nt: TGTGCCTGGAGTTCGGACGGGAATCAGCCCCAGCATTTT
v_gene: TRBV5-5; d_gene: -; abundance: few; j_gene: TRBJ2-7; CDR3aa: CASSAGLQYEQYF; CDR3nt: TGTGCCAGCAGCGCGGGACTTCAATACGAGCAGTACTTC
v_gene: TRBV7-2; d_gene: -; abundance: many; j_gene: TRBJ2-7; CDR3aa: CASSLGQPGVYEQYF; CDR3nt: TGTGCCAGCAGCTTAGGACAGCCGGGGGTCTACGAGCAGTACTTC
v_gene: TRBV19; d_gene: -; abundance: -; j_gene: TRBJ2-4; CDR3aa: CASMMVGRGNIQYF; CDR3nt: TGTGCCAGTATGATGGTGGGACGGGGAAACATTCAGTACTTC
v_gene: TRBV6-5; d_gene: -; abundance: -; j_gene: TRBJ2-2; CDR3aa: CASSYSMGNTGELFF; CDR3nt: TGTGCCAGCAGTTACTCGATGGGCAACACCGGGGAGCTGTTTTTT
v_gene: TRBV7-2; d_gene: -; abundance: -; j_gene: TRBJ2-3; CDR3aa: CASSLDRGGTQYF; CDR3nt: TGTGCCAGCAGCTTAGACCGGGGTGGTACGCAGTATTTT
v_gene: TRBV6-1; d_gene: -; abundance: many; j_gene: TRBJ2-7; CDR3aa: CASSAGSPYEQYF; CDR3nt: TGTGCCAGCAGTGCCGGTAGCCCCTACGAGCAGTACTTC
v_gene: TRBV7-6; d_gene: TRBD2; abundance: -; j_gene: TRBJ2-2; CDR3aa: CASSFPIGRGVNTGELFF; CDR3nt: TGTGCCAGCAGCTTCCCGATCGGGCGGGGGGTAAACACCGGGGAGCTGTTTTTT
v_gene: TRBV27; d_gene: -; abundance: -; j_gene: TRBJ1-5; CDR3aa: CASSLAPLNQPQHF; CDR3nt: TGTGCCAGCAGTTTAGCACCCCTTAATCAGCCCCAGCATTTT
v_gene: TRBV6-2/TRBV6-3; d_gene: TRBD2; abundance: -; j_gene: TRBJ2-1; CDR3aa: CASSSPLAGTNNEQFF; CDR3nt: TGTGCCAGCAGCTCCCCACTAGCGGGAACCAACAATGAGCAGTTCTTC
v_gene: TRBV7-2; d_gene: TRBD2; abundance: many; j_gene: TRBJ2-3; CDR3aa: CASSLVGTSALKTDTQYF; CDR3nt: TGTGCCAGCAGCTTAGTGGGAACTAGCGCCCTGAAGACAGATACGCAGTATTTT
v_gene: TRBV25-1; d_gene: -; abundance: -; j_gene: TRBJ2-2; CDR3aa: CASSRPTRGGELFF; CDR3nt: TGTGCCAGCAGCAGACCGACCAGGGGCGGGGAGCTGTTTTTT
v_gene: TRBV7-2; d_gene: -; abundance: many; j_gene: TRBJ1-5; CDR3aa: CASSFQLRPQHF; CDR3nt: TGTGCCAGCAGCTTCCAGCTGCGGCCCCAGCATTTT
v_gene: TRBV4-2; d_gene: -; abundance: -; j_gene: TRBJ1-1; CDR3aa: CASSQDNSYTTEAFF; CDR3nt: TGTGCCAGCAGCCAAGATAACAGTTACACCACTGAAGCTTTCTTT
v_gene: TRBV12-3/TRBV12-4; d_gene: -; abundance: -; j_gene: TRBJ2-7; CDR3aa: CASSQTQRQYF; CDR3nt: TGTGCCAGCAGCCAGACCCAGCGGCAGTACTTC
v_gene: TRBV7-2; d_gene: TRBD1; abundance: few; j_gene: TRBJ1-1; CDR3aa: CASSSLRQGISEAFF; CDR3nt: TGTGCCAGCAGCTCCCTCCGACAGGGAATCTCTGAAGCTTTCTTT
v_gene: TRBV15; d_gene: -; abundance: -; j_gene: TRBJ2-7; CDR3aa: CATSVGPSSYEQYF; CDR3nt: TGTGCCACCAGCGTTGGTCCCTCCTCCTACGAGCAGTACTTC
v_gene: TRBV11-2; d_gene: -; abundance: few; j_gene: TRBJ2-7; CDR3aa: CASSPWGRQTTTYEQYF; CDR3nt: TGTGCCAGCAGCCCGTGGGGGCGGCAGACCACTACCTACGAGCAGTACTTC
v_gene: TRBV7-9; d_gene: -; abundance: -; j_gene: TRBJ2-1; CDR3aa: CASSLGQAARNEQFF; CDR3nt: TGTGCCAGCAGCTTAGGGCAGGCGGCCCGCAATGAGCAGTTCTTC
v_gene: TRBV2; d_gene: -; abundance: -; j_gene: TRBJ2-4; CDR3aa: CASTPPAKNIQYF; CDR3nt: TGTGCCAGCACACCCCCCGCCAAAAACATTCAGTACTTC
v_gene: TRBV7-2; d_gene: TRBD2; abundance: many; j_gene: TRBJ2-3; CDR3aa: CASSLAVLAGDTQYF; CDR3nt: TGTGCCAGCAGCTTAGCAGTCTTAGCGGGAGATACGCAGTATTTT
v_gene: TRBV18; d_gene: -; abundance: -; j_gene: TRBJ2-7; CDR3aa: CASSWGGLYEQYF; CDR3nt: TGTGCCAGCTCATGGGGGGGCCTCTACGAGCAGTACTTC
v_gene: TRBV12-3/TRBV12-4; d_gene: TRBD2; abundance: -; j_gene: TRBJ2-2; CDR3aa: CASSPWTSRFSAGELFF; CDR3nt: TGTGCCAGCAGTCCCTGGACTAGCAGGTTTTCAGCCGGGGAGCTGTTTTTT
v_gene: TRBV7-6; d_gene: TRBD2; abundance: -; j_gene: TRBJ2-1; CDR3aa: CASSLVRWTSGFNEQFF; CDR3nt: TGTGCCAGCAGCTTAGTTCGATGGACTAGCGGTTTTAATGAGCAGTTCTTC